A selection of T cell receptor beta chains follows, all from one sample in a study of T cell clones after liver transplantation. Some clones are missing from TCRdb's copy, which holds only in-frame ones; the method was immunoSEQ multiplex PCR. The table has around 97,000 clones, about 80% seen once; the top ten hold roughly 3.1%. Source: CD4+ T cells from blood, taken around 44 months after liver transplant. The receptors come from a human patient who received a liver transplant. Part of the T cell pool may stem from the graft donor. Both conserved end residues are trimmed from each CDR3. Each record gives: V gene, CDR3 protein.

V: TRBV19
CDR3: ATEWGSSYEQY

V: TRBV15
CDR3: ATSPPSGRYGYT

V: TRBV18
CDR3: ASSTSGTGGETQY

V: TRBV7-2
CDR3: ASSFGPVGQLNTEAF

V: TRBV29-1
CDR3: SVEERRGYNEQF

V: TRBV7-2
CDR3: ASSLGPNSGANVLT

V: TRBV9
CDR3: ASSVVVAGVSPPRDRENEKLF

V: TRBV4-3
CDR3: ASSRVRDPTYEQY

V: TRBV5-1
CDR3: ASSLYPGLMGVKNIQY

V: TRBV11-3
CDR3: ASSIKDLPDPQLKYEKLF

V: TRBV4-2
CDR3: ASSETGQRGTYEQY

V: TRBV6-1
CDR3: ASSDQGALGTDTQY

V: TRBV29-1
CDR3: SVARSTKNTGELF

V: TRBV27
CDR3: ASTRPGNWAEQF